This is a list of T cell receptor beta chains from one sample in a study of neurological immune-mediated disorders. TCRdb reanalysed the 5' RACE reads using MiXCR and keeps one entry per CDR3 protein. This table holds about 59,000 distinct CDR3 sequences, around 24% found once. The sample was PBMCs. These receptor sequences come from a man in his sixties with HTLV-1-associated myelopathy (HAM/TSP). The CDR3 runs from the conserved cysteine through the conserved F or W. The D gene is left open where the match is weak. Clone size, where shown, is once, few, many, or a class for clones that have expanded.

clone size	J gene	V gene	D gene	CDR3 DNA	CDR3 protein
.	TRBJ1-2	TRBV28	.	TGTGCCAGCAGAGGTGGGGGCGTCTATGGCTACACCTTC	CASRGGGVYGYTF
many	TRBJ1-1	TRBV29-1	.	TGCAGCGTTGAGCCCGGGACATCCGGTTCAGCTTTCTTT	CSVEPGTSGSAFF
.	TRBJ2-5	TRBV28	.	TGTGCCAGCAGCCCCCCCCCGGGGTTTAAGACCCAGTACTTC	CASSPPPGFKTQYF
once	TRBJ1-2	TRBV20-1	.	TGCAGTGCTATTGAGGGAAACTATGGCTACACCTTC	CSAIEGNYGYTF
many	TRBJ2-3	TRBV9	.	TGTGCCAGCAGCGCCCTATCAGATACGCAGTATTTT	CASSALSDTQYF
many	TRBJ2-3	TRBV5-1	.	TGCGCCAGCAGCTTGGACGGGAGTTACTACACAGATACGCAGTATTTT	CASSLDGSYYTDTQYF
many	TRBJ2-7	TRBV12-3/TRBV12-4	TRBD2	TGTGCCAGCAGTCGTCTAGCGGGCGCCTACGAGCAGTACTTC	CASSRLAGAYEQYF
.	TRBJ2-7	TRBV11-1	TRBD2	TGTGCCAGCAGCTCGAGGACTAGCGGGAATTACGAGCAGTACTTC	CASSSRTSGNYEQYF
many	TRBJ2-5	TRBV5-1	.	TGCGCCAGCAGCTTGGCGGGGGTCGGGGAGACCCAGTACTTC	CASSLAGVGETQYF
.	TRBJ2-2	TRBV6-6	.	TGTGCCAGCAGTTACGTCACCGGGGAGCTGTTTTTT	CASSYVTGELFF
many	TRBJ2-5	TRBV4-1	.	TGCGCCAGCAGCCAGTTCGAGAAAGAGACCCAGTACTTC	CASSQFEKETQYF
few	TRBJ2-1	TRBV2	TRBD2	TGTGCCAGCAGTTCCGGGACTAGTATCGATGAGCAGTTCTTC	CASSSGTSIDEQFF
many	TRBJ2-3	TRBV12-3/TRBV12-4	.	TGTGCCAGCAGTTTAAGGGGGGCAAGCACAGATACGCAGTATTTT	CASSLRGASTDTQYF
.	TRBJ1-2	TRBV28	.	TGTGCCAGCAGCCCCTCGAGTCCCCCCCATTGGACCTTC	CASSPSSPPHWTF
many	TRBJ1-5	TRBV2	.	TGTGCCAGCACCCTCGAAATAGGGGGCAATCAGCCCCAGCATTTT	CASTLEIGGNQPQHF
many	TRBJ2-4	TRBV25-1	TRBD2	TGTGCCAGCAGTGAATCCGCCACGATCTCTAGCGGGAGGAACATTCAGTACTTC	CASSESATISSGRNIQYF
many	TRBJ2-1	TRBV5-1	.	TGCGCCAGCAGTTTTACTAGCTCCGGGGAGCAGTTCTTC	CASSFTSSGEQFF
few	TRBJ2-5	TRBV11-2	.	TGTGCCAGCAGCCCCGCAGCAGGGGTTACGGAGACCCAGTACTTC	CASSPAAGVTETQYF
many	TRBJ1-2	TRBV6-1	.	TGTGCCAGCAGTGAAGCCCCAGCGGGGGCTTATGGCTACACCTTC	CASSEAPAGAYGYTF
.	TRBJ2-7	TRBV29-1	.	TGCAGCGTCACTAAGGGGTACGAGCAGTACTTC	CSVTKGYEQYF
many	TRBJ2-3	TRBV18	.	TGTGCCAGCTCACCCCGGGACACTTTTCGATATTTT	CASSPRDTFRYF
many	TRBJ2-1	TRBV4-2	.	TGTGCCAGCAGCCAAGGTATCCCGCGGGACAGAGCGTACAATGAGCAGTTCTTC	CASSQGIPRDRAYNEQFF
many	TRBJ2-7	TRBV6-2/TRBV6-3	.	TGTGCCAGCAGTTATATGTACGAGCAGTACTTC	CASSYMYEQYF
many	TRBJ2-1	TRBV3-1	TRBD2	TGTGCCAGCAGCCAAGGTCTCGGACTAGCGGTTGAGAATGAGCAGTTCTTC	CASSQGLGLAVENEQFF
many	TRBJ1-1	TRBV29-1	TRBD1	TGCAGCGTTGTGGACAGGCTAAACACTGAAGCTTTCTTT	CSVVDRLNTEAFF
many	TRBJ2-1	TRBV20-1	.	TGCAGTGCTAGAGGTTGGCCAGGAATGAGTGAGCAGTTCTTC	CSARGWPGMSEQFF
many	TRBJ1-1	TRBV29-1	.	TGCAGCGTCGAGCGGAACACTGAAGCTTTCTTT	CSVERNTEAFF